This T cell receptor (beta chain) is from a study of shared clonotypes between healthy human individuals. With 0 bases clipped from V and 8 bases from J, the junction kept 8 bases outside the gene matches. The CDR3 has 15 residues. Germline V gives CDR1 SGDLS, CDR2 YYNGEE. Repertoires were generated with immunoSEQ multiplex PCR, while TCRdb's copy carries only in-frame clones and drops some. The data hold roughly 220,000 clones, with 65% observed a single time. General study results and limits: Large sequencing depth failed to make sorted-subset sequencing complete, rarefaction showed. Sequencing depth was expected to affect clonotype sharing among donors.

As for this clone: Its antigen is unknown.

This TCR derives from a man aged 25-45 years in good health. Input material: memory CD4+ T cells sorted from blood. Subset in this sample: CD45RA-negative fraction. The chain employs TRBV9 and TRBJ2-1; 7 bases map to TRBD2. The CDR3, as DNA: TGTGCCAGCAGCGTAGTGGGGGGGTCCATCGATGAGCAGTTCTTC. Amino acid sequence: CASSVVGGSIDEQFF.